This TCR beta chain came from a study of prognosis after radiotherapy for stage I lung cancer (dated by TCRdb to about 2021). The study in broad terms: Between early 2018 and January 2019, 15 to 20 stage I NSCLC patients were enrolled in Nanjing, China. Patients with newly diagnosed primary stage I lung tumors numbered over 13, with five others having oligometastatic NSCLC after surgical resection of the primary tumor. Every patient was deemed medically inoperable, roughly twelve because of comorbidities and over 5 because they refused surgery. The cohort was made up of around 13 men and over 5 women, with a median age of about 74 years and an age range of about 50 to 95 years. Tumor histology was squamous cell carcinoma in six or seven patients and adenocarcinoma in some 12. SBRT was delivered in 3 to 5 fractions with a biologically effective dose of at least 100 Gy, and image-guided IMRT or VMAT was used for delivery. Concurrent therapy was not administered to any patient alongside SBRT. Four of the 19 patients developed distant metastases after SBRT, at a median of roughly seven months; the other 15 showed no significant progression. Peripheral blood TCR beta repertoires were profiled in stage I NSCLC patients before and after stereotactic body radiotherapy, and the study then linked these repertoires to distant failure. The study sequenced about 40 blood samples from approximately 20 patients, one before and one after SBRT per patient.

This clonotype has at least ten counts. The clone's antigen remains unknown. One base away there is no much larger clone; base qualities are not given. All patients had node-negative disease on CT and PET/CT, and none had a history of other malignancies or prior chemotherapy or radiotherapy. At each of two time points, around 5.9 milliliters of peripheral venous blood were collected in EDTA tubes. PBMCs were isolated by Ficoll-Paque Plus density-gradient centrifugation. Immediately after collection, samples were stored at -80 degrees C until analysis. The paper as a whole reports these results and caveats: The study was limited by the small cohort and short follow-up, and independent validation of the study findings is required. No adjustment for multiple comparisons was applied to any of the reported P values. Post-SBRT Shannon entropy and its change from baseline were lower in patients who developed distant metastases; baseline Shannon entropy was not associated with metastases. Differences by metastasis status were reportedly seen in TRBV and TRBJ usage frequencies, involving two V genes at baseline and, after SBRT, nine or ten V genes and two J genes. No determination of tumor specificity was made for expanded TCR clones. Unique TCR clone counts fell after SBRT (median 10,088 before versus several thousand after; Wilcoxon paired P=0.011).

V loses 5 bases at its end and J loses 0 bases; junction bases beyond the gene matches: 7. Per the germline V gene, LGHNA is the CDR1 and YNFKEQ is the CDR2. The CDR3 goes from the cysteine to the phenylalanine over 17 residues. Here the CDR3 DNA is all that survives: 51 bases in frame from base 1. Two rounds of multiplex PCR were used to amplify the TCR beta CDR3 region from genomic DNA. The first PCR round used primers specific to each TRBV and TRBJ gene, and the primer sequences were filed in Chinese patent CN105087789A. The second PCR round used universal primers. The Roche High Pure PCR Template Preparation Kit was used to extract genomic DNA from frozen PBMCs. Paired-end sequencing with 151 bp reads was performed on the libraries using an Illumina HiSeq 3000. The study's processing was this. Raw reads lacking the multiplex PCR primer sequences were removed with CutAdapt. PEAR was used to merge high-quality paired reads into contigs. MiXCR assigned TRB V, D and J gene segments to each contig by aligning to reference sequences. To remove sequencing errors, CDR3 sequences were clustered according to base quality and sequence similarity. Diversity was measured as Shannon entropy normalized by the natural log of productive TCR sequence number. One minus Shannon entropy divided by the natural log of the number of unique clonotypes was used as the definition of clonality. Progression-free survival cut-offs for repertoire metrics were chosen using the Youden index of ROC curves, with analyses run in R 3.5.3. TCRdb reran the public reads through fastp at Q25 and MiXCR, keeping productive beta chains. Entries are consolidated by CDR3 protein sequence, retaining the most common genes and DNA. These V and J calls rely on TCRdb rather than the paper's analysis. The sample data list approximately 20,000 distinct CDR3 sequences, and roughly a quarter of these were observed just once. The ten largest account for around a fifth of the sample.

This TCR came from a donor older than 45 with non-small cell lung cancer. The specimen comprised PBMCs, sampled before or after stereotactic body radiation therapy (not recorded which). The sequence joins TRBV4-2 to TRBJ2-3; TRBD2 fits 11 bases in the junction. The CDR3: CASSTGTSGASTDTQYF. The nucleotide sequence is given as TGTGCCAGCAGCACGGGGACTAGCGGAGCTAGCACAGATACGCAGTATTTT.